The T cell receptor beta chain described here comes from a study of identical twins. Concerning this clonotype itself: No antigen is known for it.

A universal primer site arose from template switching, and cDNA bore unique molecular identifiers. TCRdb re-analysed the 5' RACE reads in MiXCR, keeping a single row per CDR3 protein. The repertoire has approximately 490,000 distinct CDR3 sequences, around 20% of them found once; the top ten carry approximately 0.5%. Whole-study findings and limits: Out-of-frame alpha sequences that twins shared showed excess low generation probability. Models underestimated how often monozygotic twins shared out-of-frame TCR alpha.

V dropped 0 bases and J dropped 0 bases, with 8 bases sitting between them. This CDR3 has 15 residues. Germline V CDR1 and CDR2: DFQATT, SNEGSKA (reference sequence). The sample was also reused in another study, on yellow fever vaccine responses in identical twins.

This receptor was obtained from a woman younger than 35 in good health. This chain uses TRBV20-1 with TRBJ2-2; D not resolved. Sequencing was performed on CD4+ T cells sorted from blood. The DNA of the CDR3 is TGCAGTGCTAGAGATGTTAGCTCGAACACCGGGGAGCTGTTTTTT. Protein sequence: CSARDVSSNTGELFF.